The 24 T cell receptor beta chains listed next were all sequenced from one sample in a study of blood T cell repertoires in COVID-19. Assay used: immunoSEQ multiplex PCR; TCRdb lists only in-frame clones, some missing. The sample includes under 200,000 clones, about four fifths of them seen just once. Sequencing was done on a sample of peripheral blood. The receptors were sampled from a human donor with acute or convalescent COVID-19. The donor label of this sample is uncertain.

The chain combines TRBV6-5 with TRBJ2-7, with 10 bases fitting TRBD1. V trimming: 4 bases; J trimming: 3 bases; junction bases outside the gene matches: 3. The CDR3 loop spans 14 amino acids. Germline loops: CDR1 MNHEY, CDR2 SVGAGI. The CDR3 nucleotides are TGTGCCAGCAGTTCCGGGACAGGGGACTACGAGCAGTACTTC. It encodes CASSSGTGDYEQYF.

The CDR3 region has the DNA TGTGCCAGCAGCCCCTGGACAGGGTTTGAGAATTCACCCCTCCACTTT. Encoded protein: CASSPWTGFENSPLHF. J is TRBJ1-6 and V is TRBV5-4, with 8 bases fitting TRBD1. With 4 bases clipped from V and 7 bases from J, the junction kept 10 bases outside the gene matches. CDR3 length: 16 amino acids. CDR1 is SGHNT, CDR2 YYREEE, per germline (reference sequence). Looking up the rest from reference TRBV5-4 and TRBJ1-6 gives the full variable domain: ETGVTQSPTHLIKTRGQQVTLRCSSQSGHNTVSWYQQALGQGPQFIFQYYREEENGRGNFPPRFSGLQFPNYSSELNVNALELDDSALYLCASSPWTGFENSPLHFGNGTRLTVT.

The chain combines TRBV12-2 with TRBJ2-7; the table's TRBD2 call for D was not verified on the DNA. TRBV12-2 is listed as a pseudogene. The CDR3 length is 15 residues. The chain's CDR3 is CASRLDTSGIYEQYF. In nucleotides, the CDR3 is TGTGCAAGTCGCTTAGACACTAGCGGGATCTACGAGCAGTACTTC.

This clone was observed a handful of times. The chain couples TRBV5-1 to TRBJ2-7; 7 bases map to TRBD1. Germline assignment: CDR1 SGHRS and CDR2 YFSETQ. The CDR3 contains 15 residues. Trimming took 0 bases from V and 4 from J; bases not matched to a gene: 7. The CDR3 DNA reads as TGCGCCAGCAGCTTGGCCGGGACAGCCGGTTACGAGCAGTACTTC. Protein product: CASSLAGTAGYEQYF.

J is TRBJ2-1 and V is TRBV5-4; 9 bases line up with TRBD2. The CDR3 contains 14 residues. CDR1 is SGHNT and CDR2 is YYREEE in the germline V gene (reference sequence). After removal of 3 bases from V and 6 bases from J, the junction contained 4 bases not matched to a gene. CDR3 sequence reads: CASSWRGGANEQFF. DNA of the CDR3: TGTGCCAGCAGCTGGCGCGGGGGGGCCAATGAGCAGTTCTTC.

The CDR3 spells CASSKEGDGPYGYTF. CDR3 nucleotides: TGTGCCAGCAGCAAAGAGGGGGACGGCCCCTATGGCTACACCTTC. V usage is TRBV21-1 and J usage is TRBJ1-2; TRBD1, the D gene given by the table, was not confirmed from the DNA. TRBV21-1 is marked as a pseudogene. This CDR3 has 15 amino acids.

The chain has TRBV5-1 and TRBJ1-1, with D perhaps matching TRBD1 (5 bases). The germline V and J ends were trimmed by 4 bases and 10 bases, with 23 bases remaining between them. This CDR3 has 15 residues. The germline V gene has CDR1 SGHRS and CDR2 YFSETQ. This CDR3 reads CASSHGSGTSLGAFF. For the CDR3, the DNA is TGCGCCAGCAGCCACGGTTCCGGGACTTCGCTTGGAGCTTTCTTT.

This chain links TRBV10-1 with TRBJ2-7; tentatively, D is TRBD1 (5 bases). The germline V gene encodes CDR1 WNHNN and CDR2 SYGVQD (reference sequence). V lost 3 bases to trimming and J lost 2 bases, with 11 bases between them. The CDR3 loop spans 14 amino acids. CDR3 coding DNA: TGCGCCAGCAGTGAAGTAGGGGCCCCCTACGAGCAGTACTTC. Residues: CASSEVGAPYEQYF.

This clone was seen just once. The chain is built from TRBV6-5 and TRBJ2-1; 11 positions match TRBD1. The V gene end was trimmed by 1 base and the J gene end by 6 bases; junction bases not matched to a gene: 2. This CDR3 region has 15 residues. Germline values: CDR1 MNHEY, CDR2 SVGAGI. In DNA, the CDR3 is TGTGCCAGCAGTTACTGGGACAGGGGGGCCAATGAGCAGTTCTTC. It specifies CASSYWDRGANEQFF.

This chain uses TRBV7-3 with TRBJ1-2; tentative D call: TRBD1 (6 bases). Germline assignment: CDR1 SGHTA and CDR2 FQGTGA. The V and J ends lost 4 bases and 4 bases respectively, with 16 bases between them. The CDR3 loop spans 15 amino acids. CDR3 in amino acids: CASSSANREGYGYTF. The DNA for the CDR3 is TGTGCCAGCAGCTCCGCCAACAGGGAAGGCTATGGCTACACCTTC.

This rearrangement joins TRBV6-2 or TRBV6-3 to TRBJ2-7, with D perhaps matching TRBD2 (7 bases). The CDR3 loop spans 16 amino acids. The V end was cut by 5 bases, the J end by 3 bases, with 20 bases between. Germline V lookup: CDR1 MNHEY, CDR2 SVGEGT. CDR3 loop: CASSPITAGAYYEQYF. Written as DNA, the CDR3 is TGTGCCAGCAGTCCCATCACCGCGGGGGCTTACTACGAGCAGTACTTC.

V usage is TRBV2 and J usage is TRBJ1-4, with D tentatively TRBD1 (6 bases). Germline V gene lookup returns CDR1 SNHLY and CDR2 FYNNEI. CDR3 length equals 13 residues. The V gene lost 8 bases and the J gene lost 4 bases, with 11 bases spanning the gap. This CDR3 reads CASHRAGNEKLFF. The CDR3 DNA follows: TGTGCCAGCCACAGGGCGGGTAATGAAAAACTGTTTTTT.

As for this clone: Mismatch with germline at one junction end may stem from a read error. The chain uses TRBV7-3 and TRBJ2-1; tentatively, D is TRBD2 (6 bases). CDR1 is SGHTA, CDR2 FQGTGA, per germline. The CDR3 has 20 residues. CDR3 DNA sequence: TGTGCCAGCAGCCTAACGGCTAACGGACATCTAACTCGCGGGGACAATGAGCAGTTCTTC. Amino acids: CASSLTANGHLTRGDNEQFF.

J is TRBJ2-5 and V is TRBV9; D may be TRBD1 (6 bases). Germline V gives CDR1 SGDLS, CDR2 YYNGEE. The CDR3 loop spans 14 amino acids. The V end was cut by 7 bases, the J end by 4 bases, with 17 bases between. The CDR3 DNA is TGTGCCAGCTCCGGGACCCCAGGGGCAGAGACCCAGTACTTC. The encoded protein is CASSGTPGAETQYF.

V and J are TRBV9 and TRBJ1-3; the match to TRBD1 covers 7 bases. Germline CDR1 reads SGDLS; CDR2 reads YYNGEE. Germline trimming cut 0 bases from V and 4 bases from J; bases unmatched to any gene: 7. The CDR3 extends over 16 amino acids. The CDR3 DNA sequence: TGTGCCAGCAGCGTAGCCGGGACAGTAAGAGGAAACACCATATATTTT. Translation: CASSVAGTVRGNTIYF.

V gene TRBV20-1 combines with J gene TRBJ1-1, with D hard to call. Germline values: CDR1 DFQATT, CDR2 SNEGSKA (reference sequence). Trimming pared 3 bases from V and 4 bases from J, leaving 18 bases between. The CDR3 is 15 residues long. The CDR3 DNA sequence: TGCAGTGCTAGTAGGAGTCGGGAGACGGCCACTGAAGCTTTCTTT. Protein product: CSASRSRETATEAFF.

The chain combines TRBV10-3 with TRBJ1-1; possible D gene TRBD1, 5 bases. CDR3 length equals 16 residues. Deletions cut 6 bases from V and 4 bases from J, with 21 bases between. Germline V CDR1 and CDR2: ENHRY, SYGVKD. The CDR3 region is CAISARLSQGPTEAFF. In DNA form, the CDR3 reads TGTGCCATCAGCGCGCGACTCTCCCAGGGCCCCACTGAAGCTTTCTTT.

This rearrangement joins TRBV6-5 to TRBJ2-1; 12 bases align to TRBD2. The CDR3 is 16 amino acids. V trimming: 0 bases; J trimming: 9 bases; junction bases outside the gene matches: 6. Germline V gene sequence: CDR1 MNHEY, CDR2 SVGAGI. CDR3 in amino acids: CASSYSSLAGGSEQFF. CDR3 coding DNA: TGTGCCAGCAGTTACTCGAGTCTAGCGGGAGGGAGTGAGCAGTTCTTC.

The CDR3 region is CSVEGVEATYEQYF. CDR3 DNA: TGCAGCGTTGAAGGGGTAGAGGCGACCTACGAGCAGTACTTC. The rearrangement links TRBV29-1 to TRBJ2-7; D is unclear. CDR1 and CDR2 from the germline V gene are SQVTM and ANQGSEA. This CDR3 has 14 residues. V lost 1 base, J lost 2 bases, and 12 bases lay in between.

This clone was seen only once. Other nucleotide sequences in the sample specify the same CDR3. The chain uses TRBV11-2 and TRBJ1-2; no clear D. Germline V gene lookup returns CDR1 SGHAT and CDR2 FQNNGV. The CDR3 contains 15 residues. Trimming stripped 8 bases from V and 8 bases from J, with 24 bases between. The CDR3 protein is CASAGGSDKVGGYTF. CDR3 DNA sequence: TGTGCCAGCGCGGGTGGCAGTGATAAGGTAGGAGGCTACACCTTC.

The chain is built from TRBV2 and TRBJ2-2; D ambiguous. CDR3 length: 12 amino acids. V lost 4 bases to trimming and J lost 2 bases, with 2 bases between them. The germline V gene encodes CDR1 SNHLY and CDR2 FYNNEI. CDR3 in amino acids: CASSANTGELFF. In nucleotides, the CDR3 is TGTGCCAGCAGTGCTAACACCGGGGAGCTGTTTTTT.

The genes are TRBV11-2 and TRBJ1-2, with 7 bases lining up with TRBD1. The CDR3 is 15 residues long. Germline-derived CDR1 and CDR2 are SGHAT and FQNNGV. The junction had 9 bases not matched to a gene; V was cut back by 4 bases and J by 4 bases. The CDR3 DNA is TGTGCCAGCAGCTCCCGGGACAGTCAATCCTATGGCTACACCTTC. Protein product: CASSSRDSQSYGYTF.

The chain carries TRBV10-3 and TRBJ2-6; perhaps TRBD2 as D (5 bases). Trimming took off 0 bases at V and 6 bases at J, with 15 bases between the two ends. Germline loops: CDR1 ENHRY, CDR2 SYGVKD. The CDR3 has 17 residues. The CDR3 DNA follows: TGTGCCATCAGTGAGTCGAGGGTTCGGGATATGGCCAACGTCCTGACTTTC. Its protein is CAISESRVRDMANVLTF.

The rearrangement uses TRBV7-9 and TRBJ2-3; D unclear. The V and J ends lost 3 bases and 0 bases respectively, with 4 bases between them. The CDR3 extends over 13 amino acids. The germline V gene encodes CDR1 SEHNR and CDR2 FQNEAQ (reference sequence). CDR3 sequence (DNA): TGTGCCAGCAGCTTGGCTAGCACAGATACGCAGTATTTT. Its translation: CASSLASTDTQYF.